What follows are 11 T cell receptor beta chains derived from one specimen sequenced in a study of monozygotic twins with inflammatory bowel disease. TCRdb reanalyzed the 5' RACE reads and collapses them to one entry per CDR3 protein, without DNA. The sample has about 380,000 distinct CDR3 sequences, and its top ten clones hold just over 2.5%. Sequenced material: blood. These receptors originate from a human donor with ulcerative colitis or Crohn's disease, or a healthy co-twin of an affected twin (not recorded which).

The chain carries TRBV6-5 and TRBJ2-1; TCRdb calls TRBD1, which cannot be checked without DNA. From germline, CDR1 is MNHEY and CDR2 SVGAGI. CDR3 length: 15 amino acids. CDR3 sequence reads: CASSLTGRSYNEQFF.

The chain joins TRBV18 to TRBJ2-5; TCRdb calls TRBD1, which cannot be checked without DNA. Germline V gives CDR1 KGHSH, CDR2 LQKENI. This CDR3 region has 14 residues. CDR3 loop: CASSPPPDRETQYF.

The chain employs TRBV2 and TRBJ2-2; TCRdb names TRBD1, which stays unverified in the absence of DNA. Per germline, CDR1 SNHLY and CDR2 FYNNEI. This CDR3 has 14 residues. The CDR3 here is CASIDGTGTGELFF.

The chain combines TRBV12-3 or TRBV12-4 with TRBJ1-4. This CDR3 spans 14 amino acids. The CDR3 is CASSPGWANEKLFF.

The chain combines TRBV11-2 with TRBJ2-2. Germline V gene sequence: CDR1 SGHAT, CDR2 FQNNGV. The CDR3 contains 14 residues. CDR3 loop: CASSRNRNTGELFF.

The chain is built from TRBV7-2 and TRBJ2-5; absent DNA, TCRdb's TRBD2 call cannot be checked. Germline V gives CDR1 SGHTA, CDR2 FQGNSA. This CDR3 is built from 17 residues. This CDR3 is CASSLNRLAGVQETQYF.

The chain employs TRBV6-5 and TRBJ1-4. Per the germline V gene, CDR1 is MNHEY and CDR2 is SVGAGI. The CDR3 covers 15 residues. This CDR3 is CASSYSGQLNEKLFF.

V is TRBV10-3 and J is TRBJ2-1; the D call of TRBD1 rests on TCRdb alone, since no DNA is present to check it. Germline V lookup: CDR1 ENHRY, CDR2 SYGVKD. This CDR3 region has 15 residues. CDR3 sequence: CAISGTESSYNEQFF.

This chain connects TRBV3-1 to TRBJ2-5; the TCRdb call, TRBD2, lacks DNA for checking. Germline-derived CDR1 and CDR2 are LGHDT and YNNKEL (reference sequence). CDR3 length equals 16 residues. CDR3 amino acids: CASSQLGTSGQETQYF.

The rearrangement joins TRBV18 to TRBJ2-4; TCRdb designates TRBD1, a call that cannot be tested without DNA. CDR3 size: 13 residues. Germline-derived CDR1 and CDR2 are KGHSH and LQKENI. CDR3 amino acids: CASSPSRDPIQYF.

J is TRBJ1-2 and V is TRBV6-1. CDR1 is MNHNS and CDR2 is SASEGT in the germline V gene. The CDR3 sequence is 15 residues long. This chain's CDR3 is CASSERGRGIYGYTF.